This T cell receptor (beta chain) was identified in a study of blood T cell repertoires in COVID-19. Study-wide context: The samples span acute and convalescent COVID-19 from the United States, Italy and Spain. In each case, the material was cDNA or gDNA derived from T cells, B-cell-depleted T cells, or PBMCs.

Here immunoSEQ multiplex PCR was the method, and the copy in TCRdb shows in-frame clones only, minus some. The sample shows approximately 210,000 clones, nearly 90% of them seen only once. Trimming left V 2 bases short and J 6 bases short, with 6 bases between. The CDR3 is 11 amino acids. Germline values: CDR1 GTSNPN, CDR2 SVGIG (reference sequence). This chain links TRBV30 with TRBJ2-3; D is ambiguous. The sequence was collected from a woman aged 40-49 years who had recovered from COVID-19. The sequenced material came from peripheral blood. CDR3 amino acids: CAWSSQDTQYF. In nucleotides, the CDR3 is TGTGCCTGGAGTTCCCAGGATACGCAGTATTTT.